Listed below are T cell receptor beta chains from one sample, sequenced in a study of TIL therapy for anti-PD-1-resistant metastatic lung cancer. Sequencing used immunoSEQ multiplex PCR; TCRdb keeps in-frame clones, though not all of them. In the table there are fewer than 65,000 clones, approximately 78% of which are singletons. The sequencing here drew on blood, taken at baseline. These receptors originate from a person between 25 and 80 years old with non-small cell lung cancer. Each CDR3 is given with its conserved first and last residue. The order of the fields is V gene, CDR3 protein.

TRBV11-3 CASSPGFINHEQFF
TRBV5-4 CASSLWQGKNIQYF
TRBV7-2 CASSLNVRIGNTIYF
TRBV7-2 CASSLEGGGSYEQYF
TRBV20-1 CSARGRGKPYF
TRBV24-1 CATSEVGAAFNEQFF
TRBV11-2 CASSLDPGSGANVLTF
TRBV6-5 CASTNTGSTYEQYF
TRBV7-9 CASSPGTGGYEKLFF
TRBV28 CASSGSVSNQPQHF
TRBV7-9 CASSLLDGANNEQFF
TRBV5-8 CASSFYRGPYYNEQFF
TRBV19 CASSIWSGGEDTQYF
TRBV5-1 CASSPGQGAWVAFF
TRBV19 CASSITPTNEKLFF
TRBV7-3 CASSLTGTSEQGEQFF
TRBV7-9 CASSSTGRLAGYTF